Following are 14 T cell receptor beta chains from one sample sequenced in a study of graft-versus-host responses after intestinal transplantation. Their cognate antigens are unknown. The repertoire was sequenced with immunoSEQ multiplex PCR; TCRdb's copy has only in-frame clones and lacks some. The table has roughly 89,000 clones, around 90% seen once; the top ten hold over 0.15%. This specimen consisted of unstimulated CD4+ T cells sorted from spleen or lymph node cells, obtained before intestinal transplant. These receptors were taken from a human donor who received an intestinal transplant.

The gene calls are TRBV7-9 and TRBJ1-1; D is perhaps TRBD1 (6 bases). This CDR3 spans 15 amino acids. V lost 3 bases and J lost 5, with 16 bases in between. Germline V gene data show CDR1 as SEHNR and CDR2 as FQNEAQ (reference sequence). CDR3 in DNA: TGTGCCAGCAGCTTTCCCACTCAGGGGAATACTGAAGCTTTCTTT. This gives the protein CASSFPTQGNTEAFF.

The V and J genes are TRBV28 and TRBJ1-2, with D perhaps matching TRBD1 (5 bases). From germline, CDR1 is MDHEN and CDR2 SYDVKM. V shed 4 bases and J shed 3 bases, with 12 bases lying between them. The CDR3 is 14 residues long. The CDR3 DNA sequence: TGTGCCAGCAGTTATCAGGGAAGTTACTATGGCTACACCTTC. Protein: CASSYQGSYYGYTF.

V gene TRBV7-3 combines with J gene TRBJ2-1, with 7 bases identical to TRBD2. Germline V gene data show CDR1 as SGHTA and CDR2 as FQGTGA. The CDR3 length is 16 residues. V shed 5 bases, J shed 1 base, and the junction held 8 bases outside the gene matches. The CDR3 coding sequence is TGTGCCAGCAGCCCGGGGGGTAAAACATCCTACAATGAGCAGTTCTTC. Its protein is CASSPGGKTSYNEQFF. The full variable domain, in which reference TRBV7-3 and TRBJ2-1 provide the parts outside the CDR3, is GAGVSQTPSNKVTEKGKYVELRCDPISGHTALYWYRQSLGQGPEFLIYFQGTGAADDSGLPNDRFFAVRPEGSVSTLKIQRTERGDSAVYLCASSPGGKTSYNEQFFGPGTRLTVL.

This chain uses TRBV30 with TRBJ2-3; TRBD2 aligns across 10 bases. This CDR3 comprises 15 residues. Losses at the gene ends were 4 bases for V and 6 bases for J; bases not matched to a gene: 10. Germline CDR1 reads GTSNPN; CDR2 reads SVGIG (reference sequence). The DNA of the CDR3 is TGTGCCTGGACCCGACTAGCGGGTGGTCGTGATACGCAGTATTTT. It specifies CAWTRLAGGRDTQYF.

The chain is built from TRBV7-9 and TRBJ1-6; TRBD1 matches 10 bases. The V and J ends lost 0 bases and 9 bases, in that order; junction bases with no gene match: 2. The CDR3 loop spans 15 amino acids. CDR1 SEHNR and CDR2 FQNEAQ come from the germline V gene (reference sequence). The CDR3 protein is CASSLAGQGGSPLHF. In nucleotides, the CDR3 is TGTGCCAGCAGCTTAGCCGGACAGGGGGGTTCACCCCTCCACTTT.

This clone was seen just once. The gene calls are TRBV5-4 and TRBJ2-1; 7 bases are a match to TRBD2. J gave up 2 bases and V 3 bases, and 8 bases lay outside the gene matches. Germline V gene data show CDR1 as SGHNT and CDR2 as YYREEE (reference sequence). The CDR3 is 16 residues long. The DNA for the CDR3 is TGTGCCAGCAGCTCCTCGACTAGCAGGCCCTACAATGAGCAGTTCTTC. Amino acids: CASSSSTSRPYNEQFF.

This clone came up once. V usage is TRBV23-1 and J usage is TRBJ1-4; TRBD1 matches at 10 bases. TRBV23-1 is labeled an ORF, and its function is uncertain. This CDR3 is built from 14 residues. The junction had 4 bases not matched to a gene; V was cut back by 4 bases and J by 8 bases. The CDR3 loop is CASSRDRGGEKLFF. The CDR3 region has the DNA TGCGCCAGCAGTCGGGACAGGGGAGGGGAAAAACTGTTTTTT.

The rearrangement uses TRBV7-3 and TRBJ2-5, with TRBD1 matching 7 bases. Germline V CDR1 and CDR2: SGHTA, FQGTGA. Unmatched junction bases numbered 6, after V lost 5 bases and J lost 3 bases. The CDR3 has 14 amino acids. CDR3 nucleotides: TGTGCCAGCAGCCGGGGACAGAAAGAAGAGACCCAGTACTTC. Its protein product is CASSRGQKEETQYF.

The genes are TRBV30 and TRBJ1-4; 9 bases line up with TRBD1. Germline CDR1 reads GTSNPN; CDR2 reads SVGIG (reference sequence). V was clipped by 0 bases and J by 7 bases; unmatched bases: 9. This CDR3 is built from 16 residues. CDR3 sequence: CAWSVQYTGGREKLFF. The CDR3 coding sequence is TGTGCCTGGAGTGTCCAATACACAGGGGGCCGTGAAAAACTGTTTTTT.

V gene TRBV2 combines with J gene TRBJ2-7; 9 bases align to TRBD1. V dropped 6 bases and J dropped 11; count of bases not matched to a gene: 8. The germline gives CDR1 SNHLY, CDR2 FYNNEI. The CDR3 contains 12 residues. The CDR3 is CASSYDRGAEYF. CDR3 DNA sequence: TGTGCCAGCAGCTACGACAGGGGGGCTGAGTACTTC.

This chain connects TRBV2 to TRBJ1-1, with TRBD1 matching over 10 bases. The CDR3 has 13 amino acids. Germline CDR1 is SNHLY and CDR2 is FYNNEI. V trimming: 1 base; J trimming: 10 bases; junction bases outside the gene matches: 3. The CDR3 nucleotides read TGTGCCAGCAGTGAAGTTGGGACAGGGGCAGCTTTCTTT. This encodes CASSEVGTGAAFF. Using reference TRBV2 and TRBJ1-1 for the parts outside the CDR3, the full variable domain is EPEVTQTPSHQVTQMGQEVILRCVPISNHLYFYWYRQILGQKVEFLVSFYNNEISEKSEIFDDQFSVERPDGSNFTLKIRSTKLEDSAMYFCASSEVGTGAAFFGQGTRLTVV.

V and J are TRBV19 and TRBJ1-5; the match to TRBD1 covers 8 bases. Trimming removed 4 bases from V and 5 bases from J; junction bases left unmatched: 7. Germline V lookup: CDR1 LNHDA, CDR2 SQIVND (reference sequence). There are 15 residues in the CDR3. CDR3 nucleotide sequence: TGTGCCAGTAGTACGGGGACAGGACCCTATCAGCCCCAGCATTTT. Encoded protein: CASSTGTGPYQPQHF.

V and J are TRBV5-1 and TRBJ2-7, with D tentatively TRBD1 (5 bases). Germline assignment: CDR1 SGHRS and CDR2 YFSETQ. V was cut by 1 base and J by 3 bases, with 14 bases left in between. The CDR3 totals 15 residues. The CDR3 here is CASSLSTGFIYEQYF. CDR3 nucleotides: TGCGCCAGCAGCTTGAGTACAGGTTTCATCTACGAGCAGTACTTC.

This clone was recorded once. The CDR3 nucleotides are TGTGCCAGCAGCCGACTAGCGGGTGCAGATACGCAGTATTTT. It specifies CASSRLAGADTQYF. V and J are TRBV5-5 and TRBJ2-3; 10 nucleotides agree with TRBD2. The ends lost 4 bases at V and 4 bases at J; junction bases unmatched: 3. CDR1 is SGHKS, CDR2 YYEKEE, per germline (reference sequence). The CDR3 totals 14 residues.